Presented here are 26 T cell receptor gamma chains from one specimen sequenced in a study of Vδ1+ human thymocytes. Study-wide findings and caveats: Thymic TRG and TRD repertoires appeared highly polyclonal.

RNA was extracted from the cells and then reverse transcribed. CDR3 amplicons came from multiplex PCR with pooled V-gene forward and constant-region reverse primers. TCRdb re-called the multiplex PCR reads through CATT. This repertoire shows 30,000 to 45,000 gamma-chain clones, 20% to 25% found once; its top ten account for about 2%. For these TCRs, the target antigens are not known. Material: Vdelta1+ gamma-delta thymocytes from the thymus. The subset denotes: FACS-sorted CD3+ TCRalphabeta- TCRVdelta1+ TCRVdelta2- thymocytes. The receptors were sampled from a girl in the first two years of life who had congenital heart surgery.

This clone was seen only a few times. An end of the junction differs from the germline gene, which may be a read error. This sequence joins TRGV2 and TRGJ1 or TRGJ2. This CDR3 has 13 amino acids. Looked up from germline, CDR1 is EGSNGY and CDR2 is YDSYNSKV. The CDR3 DNA is TGTGCCACCTGGGACCCCCATTATCATAAGAAACTCTTT. Translating it yields CATWDPHYHKKLF.

This clone was counted a few times. This sample also contains other DNA sequences that code for the same CDR3. This rearrangement joins TRGV2 to TRGJ1 or TRGJ2. Germline V gene lookup returns CDR1 EGSNGY and CDR2 YDSYNSKV. V lost 0 bases to trimming and J lost 12 bases; unmatched junction nucleotides: 5. This CDR3 contains 11 residues. The CDR3 is CATWDGPVKLF. CDR3 coding DNA: TGTGCCACCTGGGACGGGCCCGTGAAACTCTTT.

This clone is categorized as medium-sized. V gene TRGV9 combines with J gene TRGJ1 or TRGJ2. Germline CDR1 is GITISATS and CDR2 is ISYDGTV (reference sequence). The CDR3 extends over 11 amino acids. The J segment lost 10 bases and the V segment lost 0 bases, leaving 3 bases of the junction unmatched. The DNA of the CDR3 is TGTGCCTTGTGGGAGGTGCAGAAGAAACTCTTT. It translates to CALWEVQKKLF.

This clone was observed a handful of times. The rearrangement uses TRGV2 and TRGJ1 or TRGJ2. V gave up 3 bases and J gave up 14 bases; unmatched junction bases: 7. The CDR3 consists of 10 residues. The V gene's germline CDR1 is EGSNGY and CDR2 YDSYNSKV. The CDR3 spells CATWDPGELF. Written as DNA, the CDR3 is TGTGCCACCTGGGACCCCGGAGAACTCTTT.

The chain carries TRGV9 and TRGJ1 or TRGJ2. This CDR3 region has 12 residues. J lost 5 bases, V lost 9 bases, and 10 bases had no gene match. Germline assignment: CDR1 GITISATS and CDR2 ISYDGTV (reference sequence). The CDR3 sequence is CALQVPNYKKLF. The DNA for the CDR3 is TGTGCCTTGCAGGTCCCAAATTATAAGAAACTCTTT.

The chain has TRGV4 and TRGJP2. The CDR3 is 15 amino acids. The V segment lost 4 bases and the J segment 6 bases; nucleotides outside the gene matches: 11. Looked up from germline, CDR1 is EGSTGY and CDR2 is YDSYTSSV. CDR3: CATWDGKAGDWIKTF. DNA for the CDR3: TGTGCCACCTGGGACGGGAAGGCTGGTGATTGGATCAAGACGTTT.

This clone occurred a few times. The chain has TRGV3 and TRGJ1 or TRGJ2. From germline, CDR1 is VTNTFY and CDR2 YDVSTARD (reference sequence). This CDR3 has 13 amino acids. V lost 6 bases to trimming and J lost 9 bases; unmatched junction nucleotides: 14. The CDR3 loop is CATWYSRGGKKLF. Written as DNA, the CDR3 is TGTGCCACCTGGTACTCCCGGGGTGGTAAGAAACTCTTT.

This clone was seen more than once but under ten times. The chain is built from TRGV3 and TRGJP1. Germline V lookup: CDR1 VTNTFY, CDR2 YDVSTARD (reference sequence). V gave up 1 base and J gave up 2 bases; unmatched junction bases: 4. This CDR3 region has 15 residues. The chain's CDR3 is CATWDRGTTGWFKIF. In DNA form, the CDR3 reads TGTGCCACCTGGGACAGAGGGACCACTGGTTGGTTCAAGATATTT.

The chain carries TRGV9 and TRGJP. There are 17 residues in the CDR3. The V gene's germline CDR1 is GITISATS and CDR2 ISYDGTV (reference sequence). Losses at the gene ends were 5 bases for V and 7 bases for J; bases not matched to a gene: 11. DNA of the CDR3: TGTGCCTTGTGGGGGGCTCCCCGGGAGTTGGGCAAAAAAATCAAGGTATTT. Protein product: CALWGAPRELGKKIKVF.

Worth noting for this clone: This CDR3 is also generated by other DNA sequences in the sample. V usage is TRGV8 and J usage is TRGJP2. The trim removed 0 bases at V and 8 bases at J, leaving 3 bases unmatched. The CDR3 totals 13 residues. Germline CDR1 is VENAVY and CDR2 is YDSYNSRV. The CDR3 nucleotides are TGTGCCACCTGGGATAGGTTGGATTGGATCAAGACGTTT. Its protein product is CATWDRLDWIKTF.

As regards this clone: The sample holds other DNA sequences that translate to the same CDR3. V is TRGV2 and J is TRGJ1 or TRGJ2. The CDR3 is 13 residues long. Trimming cost V 1 base and J 9 bases; bases outside gene matches: 9. Germline loops: CDR1 EGSNGY, CDR2 YDSYNSKV. As DNA, the CDR3 is TGTGCCACCTGGGACGGTCCATTGGGTAAGAAACTCTTT. This codes for CATWDGPLGKKLF.

V usage is TRGV9 and J usage is TRGJ1 or TRGJ2. The germline V gene encodes CDR1 GITISATS and CDR2 ISYDGTV (reference sequence). The CDR3 extends over 11 amino acids. J was trimmed by 10 bases and V by 5 bases; bases with no gene match: 8. This chain's CDR3 is CALWADWKKLF. In DNA form, the CDR3 reads TGTGCCTTGTGGGCTGACTGGAAGAAACTCTTT.

This chain connects TRGV4 to TRGJP2. CDR1 is EGSTGY, CDR2 YDSYTSSV, per germline. The length of the CDR3 is 17 residues. J was trimmed by 0 bases and V by 0 bases; bases with no gene match: 7. The CDR3 bases are TGTGCCACCTGGGATGGGAGGTTATATAGTAGTGATTGGATCAAGACGTTT. Translating it yields CATWDGRLYSSDWIKTF.

Turning to this clone: One end of the junction is discordant with germline, which a read error may explain. V gene TRGV4 combines with J gene TRGJ1 or TRGJ2. Germline CDR1 and CDR2: EGSTGY and YDSYTSSV. The CDR3 is made up of 14 amino acids. The CDR3 reads CASWDGTCKRQKLF. CDR3 bases: TGTGCCTCCTGGGATGGTACGTGCAAACGACAAAAACTCTTT.

J is TRGJP2 and V is TRGV2. The CDR3 loop spans 14 amino acids. V was pared by 2 bases and J by 3 bases, with 3 bases of the junction left unmatched. Germline CDR1 is EGSNGY and CDR2 is YDSYNSKV. CDR3 DNA: TGTGCCACCTGGGACGTCTGTAGTGATTGGATCAAGACGTTT. Amino acids: CATWDVCSDWIKTF.

This clone was counted a few times. One base away lies a much larger clone, so this may be a sequencing read error. The V gene is TRGV3, the J gene TRGJ1 or TRGJ2. Germline CDR1 is VTNTFY and CDR2 is YDVSTARD (reference sequence). V trimming: 5 bases; J trimming: 4 bases; junction bases outside the gene matches: 5. The CDR3 runs 12 residues. This chain's CDR3 is CATWANYYKKLF. CDR3 sequence (DNA): TGTGCCACCTGGGCCAACTATTATAAGAAACTCTTT.

This clone is medium-sized (0.01 to 0.1%) within its sample. Other DNA sequences in this sample translate to the same CDR3. V gene TRGV2 combines with J gene TRGJ1 or TRGJ2. Unmatched junction bases numbered 2, after V lost 1 base and J lost 8 bases. Germline CDR1 and CDR2: EGSNGY and YDSYNSKV. The CDR3 loop spans 11 amino acids. CDR3 protein: CATWDGHKKLF. CDR3 nucleotide sequence: TGTGCCACCTGGGACGGCCATAAGAAACTCTTT.

This clone was counted only a few times. The chain links TRGV9 to TRGJ1 or TRGJ2. The V and J ends lost 4 bases and 3 bases, in that order; junction bases with no gene match: 6. Germline V gives CDR1 GITISATS, CDR2 ISYDGTV (reference sequence). The CDR3 runs to 13 residues. The CDR3 coding sequence is TGTGCCTTGTGGGATTTTGGTTATTATAAGAAACTCTTT. Its protein product is CALWDFGYYKKLF.

This clone turned up a few times. At the DNA level, this CDR3 is encoded by other sequences in the same sample as well. This chain links TRGV9 with TRGJ1 or TRGJ2. The J segment lost 8 bases and the V segment lost 3 bases, leaving 4 bases of the junction unmatched. This CDR3 has 11 residues. Germline CDR1 and CDR2: GITISATS and ISYDGTV (reference sequence). The CDR3 region is CALWEHHKKLF. The CDR3 bases are TGTGCCTTGTGGGAGCACCATAAGAAACTCTTT.

This clone has a handful of counts. The chain employs TRGV5 and TRGJ1 or TRGJ2. CDR3 length: 14 residues. The V gene end was trimmed by 3 bases and the J gene end by 0 bases; junction bases not matched to a gene: 5. Per germline, CDR1 VINAFY and CDR2 YDVSNSKD. The CDR3 DNA reads TGTGCCACCTGGGACCCACCGAATTATTATAAGAAACTCTTT. This gives the protein CATWDPPNYYKKLF.

This chain joins TRGV2 and TRGJ1 or TRGJ2. The germline V gene encodes CDR1 EGSNGY and CDR2 YDSYNSKV. V was clipped by 1 base and J by 6 bases; unmatched bases: 15. This CDR3 spans 16 amino acids. CDR3 DNA sequence: TGTGCCACCTGGGACGGCACCCCTACAGGAGGTTATAAGAAACTCTTT. Its protein is CATWDGTPTGGYKKLF.

Worth noting for this clone: Mismatch with germline at one junction end may stem from a read error. The gene calls are TRGV4 and TRGJ1 or TRGJ2. The CDR3 sequence is 13 residues long. Germline CDR1 and CDR2: EGSTGY and YDSYTSSV. This CDR3 reads CAAWETRAVKKLF. In nucleotides, the CDR3 is TGTGCCGCCTGGGAAACTCGCGCTGTGAAGAAACTCTTT.

This chain joins TRGV8 and TRGJP1. After removal of 0 bases from V and 7 bases from J, the junction contained 14 bases not matched to a gene. The length of the CDR3 is 17 residues. Germline CDR1 is VENAVY and CDR2 is YDSYNSRV. The CDR3 nucleotides are TGTGCCACCTGGGATAGGCGGGGGCCTTTGAGTGGTTGGTTCAAGATATTT. This translates into CATWDRRGPLSGWFKIF.

On this clone itself: Distinct nucleotide sequences in the sample also encode this CDR3. The V and J genes are TRGV3 and TRGJP2. CDR1 and CDR2 from the germline V gene are VTNTFY and YDVSTARD (reference sequence). Trimming at V came to 0 bases and at J to 12 bases, leaving 4 bases not matched to a gene. The CDR3 sequence is 12 residues long. The CDR3 nucleotides are TGTGCCACCTGGGACAGGCGACGGATCAAGACGTTT. It is translated as CATWDRRRIKTF.

The V call is TRGV2, the J call TRGJ1 or TRGJ2. The J segment lost 6 bases and the V segment lost 1 base, leaving 6 bases of the junction unmatched. This CDR3 has 13 residues. The germline CDR1 and CDR2 sequences are EGSNGY and YDSYNSKV. The chain's CDR3 is CATWDGYGYKKLF. For the CDR3, the DNA is TGTGCCACCTGGGACGGTTATGGTTATAAGAAACTCTTT.

A few counts support this clone. The chain is built from TRGV9 and TRGJP1. V lost 6 bases, J lost 0 bases, and 7 bases stayed unmatched. Germline V lookup: CDR1 GITISATS, CDR2 ISYDGTV (reference sequence). The CDR3 consists of 15 residues. CDR3 coding DNA: TGTGCCTTGTGGTCCCCCCATACCACTGGTTGGTTCAAGATATTT. Protein product: CALWSPHTTGWFKIF.